This T cell receptor (beta chain) comes out of a study of spatial heterogeneity in lung cancer. Time point given: sample taken at primary tumor resection. The sequenced material consisted of unsorted whole RNA from tumor, nontumor lung or frozen PBMC. TCRdb analysed the 5' RACE reads with MiXCR anew, one entry per CDR3 protein. The sample carries tens of thousands of distinct CDR3 sequences, roughly 8% recorded once. The CDR3 totals 16 residues. Germline V gene sequence: CDR1 KGHSH, CDR2 LQKENI. Trimming shortened V by 3 bases and J by 0 bases, and 11 bases separated the two germline ends. This receptor was identified in a female donor with early-stage non-small cell lung cancer. The material was PBMCs, obtained at surgery. This chain links TRBV18 with TRBJ1-4, with no clear D. The CDR3 DNA is TGTGCCAGCTCACCTTTCCAGTATGCAACTAATGAAAAACTGTTTTTT. Its translation: CASSPFQYATNEKLFF. Variable domain in full (rest from reference TRBV18 and TRBJ1-4): NAGVMQNPRHLVRRRGQEARLRCSPMKGHSHVYWYRQLPEEGLKFMVYLQKENIIDESGMPKERFSAEFPKEGPSILRIQQVVRGDSAAYFCASSPFQYATNEKLFFGSGTQLSVL.